In its sample, the clone carrying this T cell receptor (beta chain) was seen many times. These data originate in a study of T-cell reconstitution after alpha-beta-depleted transplantation in children. V was trimmed by 1 base and J by 0 bases, leaving 12 bases between them. The germline CDR1 and CDR2 sequences are DFQATT and SNEGSKA (reference sequence). This CDR3 has 16 amino acids. Unique molecular identifiers were incorporated during preparation of the TCRbeta library. TCRdb re-analysed the PCR reads in MiXCR, keeping a single row per CDR3 protein. The sample has a few hundred thousand distinct CDR3 sequences, around 8.9% seen once.

Material: PBMCs from the stem cell graft donor, obtained from the stem cell graft. The rearrangement uses TRBV20-1 and TRBJ2-2, with D possibly being TRBD1 or TRBD2 (5 bases each). This TCR came from a human donor who donated a stem cell graft to a child with SCID. The CDR3 spells CSARGIGTTNTGELFF. The CDR3 nucleotides are TGCAGTGCTAGAGGGATTGGGACCACGAACACCGGGGAGCTGTTTTTT.